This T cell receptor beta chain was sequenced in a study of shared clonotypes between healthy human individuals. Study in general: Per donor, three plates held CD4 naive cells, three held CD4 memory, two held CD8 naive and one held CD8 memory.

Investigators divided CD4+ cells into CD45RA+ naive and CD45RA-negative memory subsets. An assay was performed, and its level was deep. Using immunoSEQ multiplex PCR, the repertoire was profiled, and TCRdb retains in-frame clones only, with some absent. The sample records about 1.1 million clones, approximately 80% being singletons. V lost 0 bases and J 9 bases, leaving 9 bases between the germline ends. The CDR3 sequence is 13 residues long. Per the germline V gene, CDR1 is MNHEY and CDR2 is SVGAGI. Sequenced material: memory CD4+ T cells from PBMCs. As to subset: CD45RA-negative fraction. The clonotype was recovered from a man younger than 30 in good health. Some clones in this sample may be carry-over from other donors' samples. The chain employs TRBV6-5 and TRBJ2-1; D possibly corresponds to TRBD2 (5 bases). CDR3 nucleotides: TGTGCCAGCAGTTACTCGCGAGGGTTTGAGCAGTTCTTC. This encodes CASSYSRGFEQFF.